This TCR beta chain is from a study of technical replicates of blood from several donors. The CDR3 covers 16 residues. The germline V and J ends were trimmed by 0 bases and 4 bases, with 15 bases remaining between them. The germline V gene encodes CDR1 SEHNR and CDR2 FQNEAQ (reference sequence). Measured with immunoSEQ multiplex PCR; TCRdb has only the in-frame clones, and not every one. The sample has roughly 60,000 clones, more than 75% seen once. The sequence was collected from a human donor in good health. Some clones in this sample may be carry-over from other donors' samples. Sequencing was performed on PBMCs. V usage is TRBV7-9 and J usage is TRBJ1-1; D may be TRBD1 (5 bases). CDR3 nucleotide sequence: TGTGCCAGCAGCTTAGCGCTTCAGGGCGCAGCCACTGAAGCTTTCTTT. Translating gives CASSLALQGAATEAFF.